This T cell receptor beta chain originates from a study of cytomegalovirus exposure and HLA in healthy donors. 60 Vbeta and 13 Jbeta primers were used in PCR. TCRdb's copy holds only in-frame clones and misses some; the assay was immunoSEQ multiplex PCR. The sample contains tens of thousands of clones, roughly 82% of which appear only once. Germline V gene data show CDR1 as SGHTA and CDR2 as FQGNSA. V was trimmed by 3 bases and J by 2 bases, leaving 8 bases between them. The CDR3 is made up of 14 amino acids. The chain uses TRBV7-2 and TRBJ2-1; maybe TRBD2 (5 bases). This clonotype was obtained from a male donor in good health and CMV-seropositive. The sequencing sample was made of PBMCs. The CDR3 loop is CASSFRGTYNEQFF. CDR3 sequence (DNA): TGTGCCAGCAGCTTCCGAGGGACCTACAATGAGCAGTTCTTC.